The sequence of this T cell receptor beta chain was determined in a study of shared clonotypes between healthy human individuals. Method: immunoSEQ multiplex PCR; TCRdb's copy keeps in-frame clones and lacks some. The sample contains around 700,000 clones, 55% to 85% of which appear only once. This clone was detected once. The CDR3 extends over 13 amino acids. The germline V gene encodes CDR1 LNHDA and CDR2 SQIVND (reference sequence). Trimming took 5 bases from V and 5 from J, leaving 10 bases between them. This receptor was taken from a young woman in good health. The V call is TRBV19, the J call TRBJ2-1; no clear D gene. Sequencing was carried out using memory CD4+ T cells sorted from blood. Subset defined: CD45RA-negative fraction. The DNA for the CDR3 is TGTGCCAGTAGTTTACGGCTTAACAATGAGCAGTTCTTC. This codes for CASSLRLNNEQFF. Filled out from reference TRBV19 and TRBJ2-1, the complete variable domain reads DGGITQSPKYLFRKEGQNVTLSCEQNLNHDAMYWYRQDPGQGLRLIYYSQIVNDFQKGDIAEGYSVSREKKESFPLTVTSAQKNPTAFYLCASSLRLNNEQFFGPGTRLTVL.